These 5 T cell receptor beta chains came from one sample sequenced in a study of shared clonotypes between healthy human individuals. Method: immunoSEQ multiplex PCR; TCRdb's copy keeps in-frame clones and lacks some. The repertoire holds more than 1.2 million clones, 97% to 99% seen once, with around 0.33% in the top ten. The sequenced sample was naive CD4+ T cells sorted from blood. This sample's subset: CD45RA+ positively selected. Receptor source: a man aged 25 to 40 in good health.

This sequence joins TRBV5-1 and TRBJ2-1; perhaps TRBD2 as D (6 bases). The CDR3 is 17 residues long. V was shortened by 4 bases and J by 10 bases, with 27 bases between the two germline ends. The V gene's germline CDR1 is SGHRS and CDR2 YFSETQ. CDR3 in amino acids: CASSLTWTNGISMEQFF. The CDR3 nucleotides read TGCGCCAGCAGCCTAACCTGGACTAATGGAATCTCAATGGAGCAGTTCTTC. The full variable domain, in which reference TRBV5-1 and TRBJ2-1 provide the parts outside the CDR3, is KAGVTQTPRYLIKTRGQQVTLSCSPISGHRSVSWYQQTPGQGLQFLFEYFSETQRNKGNFPGRFSGRQFSNSRSEMNVSTLELGDSALYLCASSLTWTNGISMEQFFGPGTRLTVL.

V usage is TRBV30 and J usage is TRBJ1-1; possible D gene TRBD1, 6 bases. CDR3 length equals 12 residues. V was clipped by 0 bases and J by 5 bases, with 7 bases between them. Germline-derived CDR1 and CDR2 are GTSNPN and SVGIG (reference sequence). CDR3 sequence: CAWSVGGTEAFF. CDR3 nucleotide sequence: TGTGCCTGGAGTGTAGGGGGAACTGAAGCTTTCTTT.

V is TRBV12-5 and J is TRBJ2-1, with D unclear. The CDR3 has 16 amino acids. The V gene lost 4 bases and the J gene lost 7 bases, with 20 bases spanning the gap. CDR1 and CDR2 (germline): LGHNT, FRNRAP. CDR3 sequence reads: CASGSTHGLSRNEQFF. The DNA for the CDR3 is TGTGCTAGTGGTTCCACGCACGGCCTTTCTAGAAATGAGCAGTTCTTC. The entire variable domain, with the rest obtained from reference TRBV12-5 and TRBJ2-1, is as follows: DARVTQTPRHKVTEMGQEVTMRCQPILGHNTVFWYRQTMMQGLELLAYFRNRAPLDDSGMPKDRFSAEMPDATLATLKIQPSEPRDSAVYFCASGSTHGLSRNEQFFGPGTRLTVL.

CDR3 amino acids: CASRDGAGVPYEQYF. In DNA form, the CDR3 reads TGTGCCAGTAGGGATGGAGCGGGAGTCCCATACGAGCAGTACTTC. The chain links TRBV19 to TRBJ2-7; 8 positions match TRBD2. Germline CDR1 is LNHDA and CDR2 is SQIVND (reference sequence). V lost 6 bases to trimming and J lost 4 bases; unmatched junction nucleotides: 11. There are 15 residues in the CDR3.

The chain links TRBV6-6 to TRBJ2-3, with 9 bases fitting TRBD2. The CDR3 sequence is 12 residues long. Trimming at V came to 10 bases and at J to 6 bases, leaving 5 bases not matched to a gene. CDR1 MNHNY and CDR2 SVGAGI come from the germline V gene (reference sequence). The CDR3 coding sequence is TGTGCCACCCGGACTAGCGCGGATACGCAGTATTTT. It encodes CATRTSADTQYF.